The rows below give T cell receptor beta chains drawn from one sample of a study of CD8+ T cells in alopecia areata. Sequencing was performed with immunoSEQ multiplex PCR; in TCRdb, only in-frame clones are kept and a portion is missing. In the table there are about 200,000 clones, about three fifths of which are singletons. Sequenced material: CD4+ T cells sorted from blood, taken at week 24, from a patient treated with tofacitinib. All receptors derive from a human donor with alopecia areata. Both conserved end residues are part of each CDR3.

j_call	v_call	cdr3_aa
TRBJ2-7	TRBV27	CASSLSTLEGPYEQYF
TRBJ2-3	TRBV5-1	CASSLGRASGRTDTQYF
TRBJ2-5	TRBV9	CASSARYGGRARETQYF
TRBJ2-5	TRBV5-1	CASSPGEGQGTQYF
TRBJ2-1	TRBV4-1	CASSRSQGDVYNEQFF
TRBJ2-4	TRBV7-2	CASSWDRGNIQYF
TRBJ2-7	TRBV5-4	CASSSGLAPEYEQYF
TRBJ2-4	TRBV5-6	CASSSGLINIQYF
TRBJ2-4	TRBV28	CASTRASGTGYIQYF
TRBJ1-2	TRBV5-6	CASSYGDYGYTF
TRBJ2-4	TRBV4-3	CASSQGTGAAKNIQYF
TRBJ2-3	TRBV6-5	CASSYGRDPDTQYF
TRBJ2-7	TRBV5-1	CASSTDGYSYEQYF
TRBJ2-7	TRBV5-4	CASSTSGTGEQYF
TRBJ2-1	TRBV18	CASSPQREGGTEQFF
TRBJ2-5	TRBV7-2	CASSWLGAGGPETQYF
TRBJ2-7	TRBV11-1	CASGVAGVLYEQYF
TRBJ2-3	TRBV5-1	CASSLAGVSTDTQYF
TRBJ2-5	TRBV7-9	CASSAGTGFGSVETQYF
TRBJ2-5	TRBV1	CTSSQDQASSEETQYF
TRBJ2-3	TRBV7-2	CASSLLGREDKDTQYF
TRBJ2-1	TRBV9	CASSQFGSHNEQFF
TRBJ1-2	TRBV4-1	CASSHPGQGKKGYTF
TRBJ2-1	TRBV1	CTSSQDQAASYNEQFF
TRBJ2-2	TRBV4-1	CASSQVSNSYTGELFF
TRBJ1-2	TRBV29-1	CSELTGEYGYTF